This T cell receptor beta chain stems from a study of cytomegalovirus exposure and HLA in healthy donors. Whole-study context: Within an early data release were around 80 million unique TCRs drawn from HLA-typed donors. Of the donors genotyped, approximately 400 in all, less than 90% fell in the Caucasian-associated ancestry cluster. Findings of the study overall: As was reported, the classifier diagnosed cytomegalovirus status with high specificity and sensitivity. The presence/absence work took it that sequencing depth was about the same across donors.

With regard to this clone: Its antigen remains unidentified.

The CDR3 loop spans 16 amino acids. V was clipped by 2 bases and J by 1 base, with 9 bases between them. Germline lookup yields CDR1 MNHNY and CDR2 SVGAGI (reference sequence). PCR employed 60 Vbeta and 13 Jbeta primers. TCRdb keeps only in-frame clones here, not all; method: immunoSEQ multiplex PCR. Of about 210,000 clones detected, around 76% appear once; the ten largest clones hold roughly 5.5%. This chain joins TRBV6-6 and TRBJ2-6, with a tentative D call TRBD2 (5 bases). The sample taken for sequencing was PBMCs. The sequence came from a man aged 40-49 years in good health and CMV-seropositive. The DNA for the CDR3 is TGTGCCAGCAGTTACCCGGGATCTTCTGGGGCCAACGTCCTGACTTTC. It yields the protein CASSYPGSSGANVLTF.